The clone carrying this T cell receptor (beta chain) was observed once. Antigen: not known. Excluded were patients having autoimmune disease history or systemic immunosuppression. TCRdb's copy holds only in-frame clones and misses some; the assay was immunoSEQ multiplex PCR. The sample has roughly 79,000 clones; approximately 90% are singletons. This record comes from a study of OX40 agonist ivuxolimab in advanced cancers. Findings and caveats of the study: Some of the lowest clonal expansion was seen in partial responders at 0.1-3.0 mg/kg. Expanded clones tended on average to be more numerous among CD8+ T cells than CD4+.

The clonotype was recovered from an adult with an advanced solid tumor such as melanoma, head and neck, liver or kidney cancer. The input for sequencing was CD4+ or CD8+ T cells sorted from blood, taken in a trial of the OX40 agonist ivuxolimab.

The CDR3 DNA sequence: TGTGCCAGTAATTTCGGACTAGGGAGCACAGATACGCAGTATTTT. It specifies CASNFGLGSTDTQYF. This chain joins TRBV19 and TRBJ2-3, with 7 bases aligning to TRBD2. Germline CDR1 reads LNHDA; CDR2 reads SQIVND (reference sequence). Trimming at V came to 7 bases and at J to 0 bases, leaving 7 bases not matched to a gene. The CDR3 runs 15 residues.